This record concerns one TCR beta chain sequence. The donors were part of the validation cohort of 120 subjects. That cohort was separate from the first cohort, which comprised 550 to 750 subjects. The sample comes from a study of cytomegalovirus exposure and HLA in healthy donors. This table comes from immunoSEQ multiplex PCR, and its TCRdb copy is limited to in-frame clones, with some not included. The data show over 110,000 clones, 84% seen once. The CDR3 consists of 16 residues. The germline CDR1 and CDR2 sequences are SGHVS and FQNEAQ. The V segment lost 5 bases and the J segment 6 bases; nucleotides outside the gene matches: 11.

The clonotype was recovered from a woman aged 25 to 45 in good health and CMV-seronegative. The source material was PBMCs. The chain couples TRBV7-8 to TRBJ2-3, with 10 nucleotides matching TRBD1. The CDR3 reads CASSHGRDRGWDTQYF. CDR3 nucleotides: TGTGCCAGCAGCCACGGCCGGGACAGGGGTTGGGATACGCAGTATTTT.